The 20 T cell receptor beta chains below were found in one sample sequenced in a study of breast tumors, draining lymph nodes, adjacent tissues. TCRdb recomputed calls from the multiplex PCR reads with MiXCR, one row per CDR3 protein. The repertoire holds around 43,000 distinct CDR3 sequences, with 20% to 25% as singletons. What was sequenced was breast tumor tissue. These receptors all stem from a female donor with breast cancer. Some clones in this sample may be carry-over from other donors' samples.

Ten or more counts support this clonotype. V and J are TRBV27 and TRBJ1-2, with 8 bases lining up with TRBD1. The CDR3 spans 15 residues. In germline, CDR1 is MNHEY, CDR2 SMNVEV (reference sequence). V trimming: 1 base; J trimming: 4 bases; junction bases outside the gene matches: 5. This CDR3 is CASSLWSGGTYGYTF. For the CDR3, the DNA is TGTGCCAGCAGTTTATGGTCAGGGGGCACCTATGGCTACACCTTC.

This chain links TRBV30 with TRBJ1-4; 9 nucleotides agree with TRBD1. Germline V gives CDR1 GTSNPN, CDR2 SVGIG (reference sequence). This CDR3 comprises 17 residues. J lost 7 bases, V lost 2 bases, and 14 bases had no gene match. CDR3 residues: CAWSSTGGEGGREKLFF. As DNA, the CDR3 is TGTGCCTGGAGTTCCACAGGGGGCGAGGGGGGGCGTGAAAAACTGTTTTTT.

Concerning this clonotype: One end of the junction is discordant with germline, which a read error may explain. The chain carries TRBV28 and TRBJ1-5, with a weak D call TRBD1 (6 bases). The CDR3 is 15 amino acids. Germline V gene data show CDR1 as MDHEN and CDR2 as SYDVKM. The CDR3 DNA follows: TGTACCAGCAGTTCAACAGGGCTTTGGGATCGGCCCCAGCATTTT. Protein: CTSSSTGLWDRPQHF.

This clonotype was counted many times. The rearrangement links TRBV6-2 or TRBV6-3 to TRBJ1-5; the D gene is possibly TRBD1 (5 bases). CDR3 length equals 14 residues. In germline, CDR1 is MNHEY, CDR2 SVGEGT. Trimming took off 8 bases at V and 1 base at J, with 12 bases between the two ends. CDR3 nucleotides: TGTGCCAGCTGGAAGGCAGGGAGCAATCAGCCCCAGCATTTT. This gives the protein CASWKAGSNQPQHF.

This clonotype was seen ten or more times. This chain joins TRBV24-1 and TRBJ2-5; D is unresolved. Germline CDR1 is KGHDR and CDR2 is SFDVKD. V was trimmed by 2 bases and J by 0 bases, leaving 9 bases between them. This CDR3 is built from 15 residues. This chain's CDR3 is CATSDSGEYQETQYF. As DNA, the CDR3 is TGTGCCACCAGTGATTCTGGCGAGTACCAAGAGACCCAGTACTTC.

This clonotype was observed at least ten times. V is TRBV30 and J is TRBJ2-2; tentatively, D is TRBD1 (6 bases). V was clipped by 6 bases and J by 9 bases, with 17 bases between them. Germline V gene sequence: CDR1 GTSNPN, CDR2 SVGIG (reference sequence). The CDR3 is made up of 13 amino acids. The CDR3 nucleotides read TGTGCCTGCCCGGGACACGAGTTTCGGGAGCTGTTTTTT. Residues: CACPGHEFRELFF.

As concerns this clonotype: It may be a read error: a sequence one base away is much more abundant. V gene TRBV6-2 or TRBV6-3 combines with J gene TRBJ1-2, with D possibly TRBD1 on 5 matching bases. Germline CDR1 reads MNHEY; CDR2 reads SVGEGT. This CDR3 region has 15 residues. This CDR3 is CASRNTYGTPYGYAF. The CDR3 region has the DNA TGTGCCAGCAGAAACACCTACGGGACTCCCTATGGCTACGCCTTC.

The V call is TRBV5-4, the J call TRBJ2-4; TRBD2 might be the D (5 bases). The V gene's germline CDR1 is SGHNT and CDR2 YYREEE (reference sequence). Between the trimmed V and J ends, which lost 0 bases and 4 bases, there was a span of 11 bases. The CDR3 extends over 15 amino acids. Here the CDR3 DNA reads TGTGCCAGCAGCTTGGGGGGAGACGGGAAAAACATTCAGTACTTC. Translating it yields CASSLGGDGKNIQYF.

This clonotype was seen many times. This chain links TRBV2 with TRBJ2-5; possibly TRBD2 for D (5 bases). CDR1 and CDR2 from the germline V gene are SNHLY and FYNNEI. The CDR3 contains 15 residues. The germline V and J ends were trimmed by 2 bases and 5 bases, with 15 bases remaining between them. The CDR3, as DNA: TGTGCCAGCAGTGAATCTCCGGGGTCCGGGGAGACCCAGTACTTC. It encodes CASSESPGSGETQYF.

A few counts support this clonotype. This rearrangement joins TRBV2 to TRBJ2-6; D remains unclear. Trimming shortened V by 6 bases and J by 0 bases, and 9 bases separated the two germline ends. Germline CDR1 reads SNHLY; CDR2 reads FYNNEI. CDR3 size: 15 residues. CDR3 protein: CASRASHSGANVLTF. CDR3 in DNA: TGTGCCAGCAGAGCGAGTCACTCTGGGGCCAACGTCCTGACTTTC.

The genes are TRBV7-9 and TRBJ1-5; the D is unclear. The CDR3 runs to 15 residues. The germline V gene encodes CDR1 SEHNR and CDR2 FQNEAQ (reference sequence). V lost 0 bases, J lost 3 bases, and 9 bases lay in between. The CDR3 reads CASSLAAGNNQPQHF. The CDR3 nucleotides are TGTGCCAGCAGCTTAGCCGCGGGTAACAATCAGCCCCAGCATTTT.

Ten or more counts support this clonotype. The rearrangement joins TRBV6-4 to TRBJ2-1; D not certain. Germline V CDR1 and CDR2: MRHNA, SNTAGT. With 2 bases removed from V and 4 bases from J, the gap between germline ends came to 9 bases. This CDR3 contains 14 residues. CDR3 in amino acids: CASSDGNRYNEQFF. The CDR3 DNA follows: TGTGCCAGCAGTGACGGTAATCGGTACAATGAGCAGTTCTTC.

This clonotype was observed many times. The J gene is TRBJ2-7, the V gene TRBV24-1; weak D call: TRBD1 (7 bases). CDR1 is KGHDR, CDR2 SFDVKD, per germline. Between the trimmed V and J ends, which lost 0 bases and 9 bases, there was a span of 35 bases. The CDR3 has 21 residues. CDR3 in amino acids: CATSDLGGGHPWTGGSEGQYF. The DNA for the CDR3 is TGTGCCACCAGTGATTTGGGAGGGGGCCACCCCTGGACAGGTGGGTCGGAGGGGCAGTACTTC.

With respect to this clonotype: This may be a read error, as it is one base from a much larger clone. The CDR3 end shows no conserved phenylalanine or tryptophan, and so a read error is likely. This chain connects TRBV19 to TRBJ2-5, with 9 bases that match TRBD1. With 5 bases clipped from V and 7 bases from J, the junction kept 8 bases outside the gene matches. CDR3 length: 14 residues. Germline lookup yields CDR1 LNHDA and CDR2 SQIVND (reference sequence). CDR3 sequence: CASSGTGGAGTQYY. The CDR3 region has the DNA TGTGCCAGTAGTGGCACAGGGGGCGCAGGGACCCAGTACTAC.

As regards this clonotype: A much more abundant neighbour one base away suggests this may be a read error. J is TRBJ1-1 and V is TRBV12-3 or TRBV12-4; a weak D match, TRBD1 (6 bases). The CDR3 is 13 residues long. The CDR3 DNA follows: TGTGCCAGCAGTTTAGTGGACAGAGAGCCACAAACCTTT. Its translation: CASSLVDREPQTF.

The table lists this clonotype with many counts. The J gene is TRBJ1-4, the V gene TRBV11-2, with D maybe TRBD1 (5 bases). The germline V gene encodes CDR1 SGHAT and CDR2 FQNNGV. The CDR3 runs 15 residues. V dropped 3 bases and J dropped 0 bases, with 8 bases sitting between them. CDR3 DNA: TGTGCCAGCAGCTTCCCGACAGCAACTAATGAAAAACTGTTTTTT. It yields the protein CASSFPTATNEKLFF.

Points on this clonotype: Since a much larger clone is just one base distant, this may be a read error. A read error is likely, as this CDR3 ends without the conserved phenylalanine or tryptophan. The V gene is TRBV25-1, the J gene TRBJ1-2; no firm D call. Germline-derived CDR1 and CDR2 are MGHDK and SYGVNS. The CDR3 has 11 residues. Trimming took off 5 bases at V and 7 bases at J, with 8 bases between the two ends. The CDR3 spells CASSHCCGYTL. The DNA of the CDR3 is TGTGCCAGCAGTCATTGTTGTGGCTACACCCTC.

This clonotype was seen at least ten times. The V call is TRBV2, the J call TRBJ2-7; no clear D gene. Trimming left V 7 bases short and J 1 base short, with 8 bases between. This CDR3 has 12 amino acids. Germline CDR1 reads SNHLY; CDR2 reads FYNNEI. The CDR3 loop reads CASMVGSYEQYF. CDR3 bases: TGTGCCAGCATGGTAGGGTCCTACGAGCAGTACTTC.

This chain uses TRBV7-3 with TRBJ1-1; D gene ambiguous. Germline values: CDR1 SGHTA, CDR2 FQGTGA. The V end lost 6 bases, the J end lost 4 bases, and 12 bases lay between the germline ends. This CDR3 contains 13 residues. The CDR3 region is CASSWSPSTEAFF. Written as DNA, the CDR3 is TGTGCCAGCAGTTGGTCGCCGAGCACTGAAGCTTTCTTT.

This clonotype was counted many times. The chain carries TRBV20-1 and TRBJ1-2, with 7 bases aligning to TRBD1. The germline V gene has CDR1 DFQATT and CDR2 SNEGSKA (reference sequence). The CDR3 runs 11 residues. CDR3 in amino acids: CIGTANYGYTF. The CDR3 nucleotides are TGCATCGGGACAGCCAACTATGGCTACACCTTC.